The 28 T cell receptor beta chains below come from one sample, sequenced in a study of T cells in women clearing cervical HPV infection. The data were produced by immunoSEQ multiplex PCR, yet TCRdb's version contains in-frame clones alone and is incomplete. This repertoire includes about 19,000 clones. Sequencing was done on a sample of blood buffy coat. These receptors all come from a woman aged 18-69 years with a cervical HPV16 infection that either progressed to CIN3+ or cleared (not recorded which).

For this clone: The observed sequence ends 3 residues before the CDR3 terminus, with the missing tail filled in from the germline J gene. The chain has TRBV20-1 and TRBJ1-1, with D maybe TRBD1 (5 bases). This CDR3 has 15 residues. Per the germline V gene, CDR1 is DFQATT and CDR2 is SNEGSKA (reference sequence). Between the trimmed V and J ends, which lost 1 base and 1 base, there was a span of 13 bases. Incomplete CDR3 DNA: TGCAGTGCTAGAGGGCGGGGACGGGCGAACACTGAA. The encoded protein is CSARGRGRANTE. Given in full, the CDR3 is CSARGRGRANTEAFF.

The CDR3 spells CASSWGTSTDTQYF. Partial CDR3 DNA: TGTGCCAGCAGCTGGGGTACTAGCACAGATACC. This rearrangement joins TRBV7-9 to TRBJ2-5; D perhaps matches TRBD2 (6 bases). The CDR3 extends 3 residues past the end of the read, so its final part is completed from the germline J gene. Germline assignment: CDR1 SEHNR and CDR2 FQNEAQ (reference sequence). This CDR3 spans 14 amino acids.

Notes on this clone: Read data end 3 residues before the CDR3 end; the end is taken from the germline J gene. The chain has TRBV20-1 and TRBJ1-2; TRBD1 agrees at 7 bases. The CDR3 has 16 amino acids. Germline V lookup: CDR1 DFQATT, CDR2 SNEGSKA (reference sequence). The sequenced part of the CDR3 DNA is TGCAGTGCTCGGGACAGAACAGGGATCGCCCAAGAGACC. This encodes CSARDRTGIAQET. The entire CDR3 protein is CSARDRTGIAQETYTF.

With regard to this clone: With the read ending 3 residues before the CDR3 end, the germline J gene is used to fill in that end. This sequence joins TRBV2 and TRBJ1-1; D might be TRBD1 (5 bases). Germline V lookup: CDR1 SNHLY, CDR2 FYNNEI. V lost 2 bases and J 1 base, leaving 17 bases between the germline ends. This CDR3 spans 17 amino acids. CDR3 in amino acids: CASSERVAGRGNTEAFF. CDR3 DNA, as far as it was read: TGTGCCAGCAGTGAAAGGGTCGCAGGGCGCGGGAACACTGAA.

On this clone: The read halts 3 residues ahead of the CDR3 end, with the missing end drawn from the germline J gene. The chain combines TRBV12-3 or TRBV12-4 with TRBJ2-3; D unclear. The V end lost 0 bases, the J end lost 6 bases, and 10 bases lay between the germline ends. CDR3 size: 14 residues. Incomplete CDR3 DNA: TGTGCCAGCAGTTTAGCGCTGCAGTCCGATACG. Protein sequence: CASSLALQSDT. The entire CDR3 sequence reads CASSLALQSDTQYF.

Of note for this clone: An end of the junction differs from the germline gene, which may be a read error. The read terminates 3 residues ahead of where the CDR3 ends, so the germline J gene completes it. The J gene is TRBJ1-2, the V gene TRBV4-2; 8 positions match TRBD1. CDR3 length: 17 amino acids. Germline CDR1 is LGHNA and CDR2 is YNFKEQ. The covered CDR3 bases are TGCGCCAGCAGCCAAGGCCTAGTAGGACAGGGTGGCTATGGC. This translates into CASSQGLVGQGGYG. The CDR3 in full is CASSQGLVGQGGYGYTF.

Turning to this clone: The sequence runs out 3 residues before the end of the CDR3; the remainder is reconstructed from the germline J gene. The gene calls are TRBV18 and TRBJ1-2, with D tentatively TRBD1 (5 bases). Germline lookup yields CDR1 KGHSH and CDR2 LQKENI. V shed 1 base and J shed 1 base, with 10 bases lying between them. The CDR3 has 15 amino acids. The CDR3 loop is CASSPQGALNYGYTF. Incomplete CDR3 DNA: TGTGCCAGCTCACCACAAGGGGCGCTTAACTATGGC.

With regard to this clone: From the germline J gene comes the end of the CDR3, since the read stops 3 residues before it. The chain carries TRBV20-1 and TRBJ1-2; a weak D match, TRBD1 (6 bases). Germline V gene lookup returns CDR1 DFQATT and CDR2 SNEGSKA (reference sequence). The CDR3 consists of 17 residues. CDR3 DNA, as far as it was read: TGCAGTGCTAGAGATCGGGGGGCGTCGCGGCGCCCCTACGAC. This encodes CSARDRGASRRPYD. The whole CDR3 reads CSARDRGASRRPYDYTF.

Turning to this clone: The CDR3 extends 3 residues past the end of the read, so its final part is completed from the germline J gene. This chain joins TRBV19 and TRBJ2-2; D tentatively fits TRBD1 or TRBD2 (5 bases each). Deletions cut 3 bases from V and 9 bases from J, with 11 bases between. Germline V gives CDR1 LNHDA, CDR2 SQIVND (reference sequence). The CDR3 has 13 amino acids. This chain's CDR3 is CASSIRGDRELFF. The part of the CDR3 DNA that was read is TGTGCCAGTAGTATCAGAGGGGATCGGGAG.

To note about this clone: The read comes to an end 3 residues before the CDR3 does, leaving the germline J gene to fill in the end. This chain connects TRBV7-6 to TRBJ2-2, with a weak D call TRBD1 (8 bases). Germline values: CDR1 SGHVS, CDR2 FNYEAQ. The V end lost 7 bases, the J end lost 2 bases, and 20 bases lay between the germline ends. There are 17 residues in the CDR3. The CDR3 here is CASTKYRGGENTGELFF. The part of the CDR3 DNA that was read is TGTGCCAGCACCAAATACAGGGGGGGGGAAAACACCGGGGAG.

As concerns this clone: The read finishes 3 residues shy of the CDR3 end, and the germline J gene is used to complete it. V and J are TRBV7-9 and TRBJ2-5; possibly TRBD1 for D (6 bases). CDR1 and CDR2 (germline): SEHNR, FQNEAQ (reference sequence). Trimming removed 5 bases at V and 4 bases at J, with 8 bases between. This CDR3 has 12 residues. The CDR3 is CASSKQGETQYF. Incomplete CDR3 DNA: TGTGCCAGCAGCAAACAGGGAGAGACC.

About this clone itself: The read gets to within 3 residues of the CDR3 end, and the germline J gene fills in the rest. The rearrangement uses TRBV6-4 and TRBJ2-5, with 9 bases that match TRBD2. Germline values: CDR1 MRHNA, CDR2 SNTAGT. The V and J ends lost 2 bases and 3 bases, in that order; junction bases with no gene match: 7. This CDR3 has 16 amino acids. The CDR3 bases that were read are TGTGCCAGCAGTGACCTCAAGGGACTAGCTAAAGAGACC. As protein: CASSDLKGLAKET. The whole CDR3 is CASSDLKGLAKETQYF.

Concerning this clone: The sequence runs out 3 residues before the end of the CDR3; the remainder is reconstructed from the germline J gene. The V and J genes are TRBV28 and TRBJ2-2; TRBD1 matches 8 bases. CDR3 length equals 16 residues. V lost 4 bases, J lost 2 bases, and 6 bases stayed unmatched. The germline gives CDR1 MDHEN, CDR2 SYDVKM. CDR3 sequence reads: CASSSSTGDNTGELFF. CDR3 bases read: TGTGCCAGCAGTTCATCGACAGGGGATAACACCGGGGAG. Filled out from reference TRBV28 and TRBJ2-2, the complete variable domain reads DVKVTQSSRYLVKRTGEKVFLECVQDMDHENMFWYRQDPGLGLRLIYFSYDVKMKEKGDIPEGYSVSREKKERFSLILESASTNQTSMYLCASSSSTGDNTGELFFGEGSRLTVL.

In the case of this clone: The observed sequence ends 3 residues before the CDR3 terminus, with the missing tail filled in from the germline J gene. V gene TRBV7-6 combines with J gene TRBJ1-2; D is uncertain. This CDR3 has 13 amino acids. Germline-derived CDR1 and CDR2 are SGHVS and FNYEAQ. The CDR3 here is CASSSQQRDTYTF. The covered CDR3 bases are TGTGCCAGCAGCTCCCAGCAGCGGGATACC.

About this clone: The missing CDR3 end, 3 residues past where the read stops, is filled in from the germline J gene. The V and J genes are TRBV28 and TRBJ2-5, with 10 bases identical to TRBD1. CDR3 length: 18 residues. Per germline, CDR1 MDHEN and CDR2 SYDVKM. The ends lost 1 base at V and 2 bases at J; junction bases unmatched: 10. CDR3 residues: CASSLLRDRGPFQETQYF. The sequenced CDR3 bases are TGTGCCAGCAGTTTATTACGGGACAGGGGCCCATTTCAAGAGACC.

A word on this clone: Read data end 3 residues before the CDR3 end; the end is taken from the germline J gene. The chain combines TRBV6-1 with TRBJ1-4, with 8 bases matching TRBD1. Germline V gene data show CDR1 as MNHNS and CDR2 as SASEGT. The CDR3 is 16 residues long. CDR3 region: CASSVRTQGANSPLFF. The sequenced part of the CDR3 DNA is TGTGCCAGCAGTGTCAGGACTCAGGGGGCTAATTCACCA.

For this clone: The CDR3 is cut off 3 residues early in the read; its end comes from the germline J gene. The rearrangement uses TRBV20-1 and TRBJ1-2, with D perhaps matching TRBD1 (6 bases). Germline-derived CDR1 and CDR2 are DFQATT and SNEGSKA (reference sequence). The ends were cut back, 1 base at V and 4 bases at J, with 13 bases in the middle. The CDR3 sequence is 14 residues long. Incomplete CDR3 DNA: TGCAGTGCTAGAGCAGCTGGGGGCAGCTATGGC. This gives the protein CSARAAGGSYG. The CDR3, in full, reads CSARAAGGSYGYTF.

In regard to this clone: Coverage ceases 3 residues before the CDR3 finishes, and the germline J gene fills in the end. This chain joins TRBV6-1 and TRBJ2-2, with 8 nucleotides matching TRBD1. CDR1 and CDR2 from the germline V gene are MNHNS and SASEGT. There are 14 residues in the CDR3. CDR3 DNA, as far as it was read: TGTGCCAGCAGTGGAGACAGGGGTCGGGAAAAG. Protein sequence: CASSGDRGREK. The whole CDR3 protein reads CASSGDRGREKLFF.

A note on this clone: Coverage ceases 3 residues before the CDR3 finishes, and the germline J gene fills in the end. The rearrangement joins TRBV2 to TRBJ2-5, with TRBD1 matching 10 bases. The CDR3 has 15 amino acids. V lost 5 bases, J lost 2 bases, and 5 bases stayed unmatched. Germline CDR1 reads SNHLY; CDR2 reads FYNNEI. Incomplete CDR3 DNA: TGTGCCAGCAGTCCGGACAGGGGGAAGCAAGAGACC. This gives the protein CASSPDRGKQET. The CDR3 reads in full as CASSPDRGKQETQYF.

As concerns this clone: Read coverage stops 3 residues before the CDR3 terminus; the germline J gene supplies the remainder. V and J are TRBV5-1 and TRBJ1-4; perhaps TRBD1 as D (5 bases). CDR3 length equals 18 residues. Germline-derived CDR1 and CDR2 are SGHRS and YFSETQ. CDR3 region: CASSLAFLAGTGANVLFF. Partial CDR3 DNA: TGCGCCAGCAGCTTGGCCTTCCTAGCGGGTACTGGGGCCAACGTA.

The CDR3 DNA, read in part, is TGCAGCGTGGGGACAGGGGGAGAGACC. Residues: CSVGTGGET. From start to end, the CDR3 is CSVGTGGETQYF. The chain links TRBV29-1 to TRBJ2-5; TRBD1 matches 11 bases. The CDR3 end lies 3 residues beyond the end of the read and is filled in from the germline J gene. J was trimmed by 4 bases and V by 6 bases; bases with no gene match: 1. CDR3 size: 12 residues. CDR1 SQVTM and CDR2 ANQGSEA come from the germline V gene.

On this clone: With the read ending 3 residues before the CDR3 end, the germline J gene is used to fill in that end. The chain recombines TRBV10-3 with TRBJ2-7; TRBD1 agrees at 8 bases. The ends lost 7 bases at V and 0 bases at J; junction bases unmatched: 5. Germline values: CDR1 ENHRY, CDR2 SYGVKD. This CDR3 is 14 amino acids long. The chain's CDR3 is CAINGQGYSYEQYF. The part of the CDR3 DNA that was read is TGTGCCATCAACGGACAGGGTTACTCCTACGAG.

As for this clone: The read comes to an end 3 residues before the CDR3 does, leaving the germline J gene to fill in the end. The gene calls are TRBV11-3 and TRBJ2-3; D ambiguous. CDR1 and CDR2 (germline): SGHNT, YENEEA. Between the trimmed V and J ends, which lost 5 bases and 6 bases, there was a span of 9 bases. The CDR3 length is 12 residues. CDR3 amino acids: CASSQKRDTQYF. CDR3 DNA (partial): TGTGCCAGCAGCCAAAAGAGGGATACG.

About this clone: An end of the junction differs from the germline gene, which may be a read error. From the germline J gene comes the end of the CDR3, since the read stops 3 residues before it. The V gene is TRBV4-2, the J gene TRBJ1-3; possible D gene TRBD1, 5 bases. The CDR3 has 17 amino acids. Germline values: CDR1 LGHNA, CDR2 YNFKEQ. The CDR3 loop is CASSQDWRRGTGNTIYF. The sequenced CDR3 bases are TGCGCCAGCAGCCAAGATTGGCGAAGGGGTACTGGAAACACC.

CDR3 bases read: TGTGCCTGGAGCCCTCTTTCAGGGGGGTTTAACAATCAGCCG. Protein product: CAWSPLSGGFNNQP. The entire CDR3 is CAWSPLSGGFNNQPQYF. The rearrangement uses TRBV30 and TRBJ2-3; D might be TRBD1 (7 bases). With the read ending 3 residues before the CDR3 end, the germline J gene is used to fill in that end. In germline, CDR1 is GTSNPN, CDR2 SVGIG (reference sequence). There are 17 residues in the CDR3.

To note about this clone: The read comes to an end 3 residues before the CDR3 does, leaving the germline J gene to fill in the end. The gene calls are TRBV2 and TRBJ1-1; 9 bases align to TRBD1. This CDR3 has 18 amino acids. V lost 5 bases, J lost 3 bases, and 16 bases stayed unmatched. Germline lookup yields CDR1 SNHLY and CDR2 FYNNEI. CDR3 sequence: CASSTPGQGVVGYTEAFF. Partial CDR3 DNA: TGTGCCAGCAGTACCCCGGGACAGGGCGTGGTGGGATACACTGAA.

About this clone: The read ends 3 residues early relative to the CDR3; the germline J gene fills the gap. The J gene is TRBJ2-1, the V gene TRBV5-1; 8 bases map to TRBD2. This CDR3 is 14 amino acids long. The ends lost 4 bases at V and 9 bases at J; junction bases unmatched: 9. CDR1 and CDR2 (germline): SGHRS, YFSETQ. The DNA read from the CDR3 is TGCGCCAGCAGCCCCGGGCCCGGGGGGGGTGAG. Protein sequence: CASSPGPGGGE. The entire CDR3 reads CASSPGPGGGEQFF.

Remarks on this clone: The CDR3 end lies 3 residues beyond the end of the read and is filled in from the germline J gene. This chain joins TRBV20-1 and TRBJ2-3, with TRBD1 matching over 7 bases. J was trimmed by 3 bases and V by 6 bases; bases with no gene match: 6. This CDR3 has 13 residues. Germline V lookup: CDR1 DFQATT, CDR2 SNEGSKA (reference sequence). The CDR3 region is CSAHLRGTDTQYF. The part of the CDR3 DNA that was read is TGCAGTGCCCACCTCAGGGGGACAGATACG.